The sequence of this T cell receptor (beta chain) was determined in a study of regulatory T cells in long-lasting Graves disease. This clonotype was observed at least ten times. The sample's time point: newly diagnosed GD, antithyroid drugs for less than 3 months. PBMC RNA was the source of the TCR library. CDR3 length: 13 residues. The V gene lost 2 bases and the J gene lost 3 bases, with 8 bases spanning the gap. Germline CDR1 reads MNHEY; CDR2 reads SVGAGI. Relying on iRepertoire HTBI primers and Arm-PCR of CDR3 regions, the team built TCR beta libraries. TCRdb used MiXCR to reprocess the multiplex PCR reads, holding one entry per CDR3 protein. The table has over 450,000 distinct CDR3 sequences, about 11% seen once. The same sample was also studied in work on T cells in Graves' hyperthyroidism and ophthalmopathy.

Sequenced material: peripheral blood mononuclear cells (PBMCs), taken at new diagnosis, from a patient treated with antithyroid drugs. This chain uses TRBV6-5 with TRBJ2-7; D is undetermined. This TCR derives from a woman aged 25 to 45 with Graves disease. CDR3 sequence: CASSYPPVYEQYF. CDR3 bases: TGTGCCAGCAGTTACCCGCCCGTCTACGAGCAGTACTTC.